This TCR beta chain is drawn from a study of shared clonotypes between healthy human individuals. General study findings and limits: The study found lower generation probabilities in non-shared clonotypes than in those shared by all four donors. In the sorted subsets, rarefaction showed sequencing was incomplete despite large depth.

Partitioning of CD4+ cells yielded a CD45RA+ naive subset and a CD45RA-negative memory subset. Profiled with immunoSEQ multiplex PCR; TCRdb holds only in-frame clones, not every one. This table has 2 million to 3 million clones, over 85% appearing once. Note on this clone: Its cognate antigen is unknown.

This clonotype originated in a man aged 18 to 30 in good health. Some clones in this sample may be carry-over from other donors' samples. The sequenced sample consisted of naive CD4+ T cells from PBMCs. Documented subset: CD45RA+ positively selected.

CDR3 nucleotide sequence: TGTGCCAGCAGCCCGGACGGGATGGGCTACGAGCAGTACTTC. The encoded protein is CASSPDGMGYEQYF. The chain combines TRBV5-8 with TRBJ2-7; TRBD2 is a possible D gene (5 bases). V shed 4 bases and J shed 3 bases, with 14 bases lying between them. Germline V lookup: CDR1 SGHTS, CDR2 YDEGEE. There are 14 residues in the CDR3.